Each of the 27 T cell receptor beta chains below was sequenced from the same sample in a study of shared clonotypes between healthy human individuals. The data were produced by immunoSEQ multiplex PCR, yet TCRdb's version contains in-frame clones alone and is incomplete. Here the sample spans some 580,000 clones, around 97% being singletons. Source material: naive CD4+ T cells sorted from blood. Subset described: CD45RA+ positively selected. These receptors came from a woman in her 30s in good health.

The genes are TRBV11-3 and TRBJ2-1; no reliable D call. The CDR3 extends over 15 amino acids. Per germline, CDR1 SGHNT and CDR2 YENEEA. The V gene lost 0 bases and the J gene lost 1 base, with 7 bases spanning the gap. CDR3 region: CASSLEWGSYNEQFF. CDR3 nucleotides: TGTGCCAGCAGCTTAGAATGGGGTTCCTACAATGAGCAGTTCTTC. Filled out from reference TRBV11-3 and TRBJ2-1, the complete variable domain reads EAGVVQSPRYKIIEKKQPVAFWCNPISGHNTLYWYLQNLGQGPELLIRYENEEAVDDSQLPKDRFSAERLKGVDSTLKIQPAELGDSAVYLCASSLEWGSYNEQFFGPGTRLTVL.

The rearrangement uses TRBV19 and TRBJ1-2, with TRBD1 matching 7 bases. Trimming cost V 6 bases and J 3 bases; bases outside gene matches: 10. CDR3 length equals 15 residues. Germline CDR1 is LNHDA and CDR2 is SQIVND (reference sequence). The CDR3, as DNA: TGTGCCAGTAGCCCGCCAGGGGGAGGATACTATGGCTACACCTTC. Translated: CASSPPGGGYYGYTF.

The chain combines TRBV5-1 with TRBJ2-3; TRBD2 agrees at 10 bases. Germline CDR1 SGHRS, CDR2 YFSETQ. The CDR3 totals 19 residues. V was pared by 1 base and J by 0 bases, with 11 bases of the junction left unmatched. The CDR3 DNA reads TGCGCCAGCAGCTTGAATCCTAGCGGGAGCCTAACTAGCACAGATACGCAGTATTTT. Translated: CASSLNPSGSLTSTDTQYF.

The chain couples TRBV7-8 to TRBJ2-3; the D is unclear. This CDR3 contains 13 residues. V was clipped by 2 bases and J by 2 bases, with 5 bases between them. Germline V CDR1 and CDR2: SGHVS, FQNEAQ. CDR3 sequence: CASSLTDTDTQYF. In DNA, the CDR3 is TGTGCCAGCAGCTTAACGGACACAGATACGCAGTATTTT. Together with reference TRBV7-8 and TRBJ2-3, the CDR3 gives the full variable domain: GAGVSQSPRYKVAKRGQDVALRCDPISGHVSLFWYQQALGQGPEFLTYFQNEAQLDKSGLPSDRFFAERPEGSVSTLKIQRTQQEDSAVYLCASSLTDTDTQYFGPGTRLTVL.

The rearrangement uses TRBV20-1 and TRBJ2-7; D is unresolved. The CDR3 has 11 residues. The germline gives CDR1 DFQATT, CDR2 SNEGSKA (reference sequence). The V gene lost 2 bases and the J gene lost 4 bases, with 6 bases spanning the gap. The CDR3: CSARLRYEQYF. The CDR3 nucleotides read TGCAGTGCTAGACTCAGATACGAGCAGTACTTC.

In DNA form, the CDR3 reads TGTGCCAGCAGTTTGGGACAGCGAAGCTCCTACGAGCAGTACTTC. The encoded protein is CASSLGQRSSYEQYF. The V call is TRBV28, the J call TRBJ2-7; 7 nucleotides line up with TRBD1. V was pared by 3 bases and J by 0 bases, with 5 bases of the junction left unmatched. CDR1 and CDR2 (germline): MDHEN, SYDVKM. The CDR3 consists of 15 residues.

V is TRBV11-2 and J is TRBJ2-1, with 8 bases fitting TRBD2. The CDR3 spans 14 residues. V dropped 4 bases and J dropped 8; count of bases not matched to a gene: 7. Germline CDR1 and CDR2: SGHAT and FQNNGV. DNA for the CDR3: TGTGCCAGCAGCTCGGGACTAGAGTACTATGAGCAGTTCTTC. It codes for CASSSGLEYYEQFF.

This chain uses TRBV6-1 with TRBJ2-7; D assignment may be TRBD1 or TRBD2 (5 bases each). Germline V gives CDR1 MNHNS, CDR2 SASEGT. This CDR3 region has 15 residues. The V end lost 6 bases, the J end lost 0 bases, and 15 bases lay between the germline ends. CDR3 in DNA: TGTGCCAGCAGGACCGCCGGGACGGGCTCCTACGAGCAGTACTTC. Translation: CASRTAGTGSYEQYF.

CDR3 sequence (DNA): TGTGCCAGTAGTAAGACCTTGACGCGGGATACGCAGTATTTT. Its protein is CASSKTLTRDTQYF. This chain joins TRBV19 and TRBJ2-3; D uncertain. This CDR3 contains 14 residues. Germline-derived CDR1 and CDR2 are LNHDA and SQIVND (reference sequence). V lost 4 bases and J lost 6, with 14 bases in between. Combining the CDR3 with reference TRBV19 and TRBJ2-3 gives the whole variable domain DGGITQSPKYLFRKEGQNVTLSCEQNLNHDAMYWYRQDPGQGLRLIYYSQIVNDFQKGDIAEGYSVSREKKESFPLTVTSAQKNPTAFYLCASSKTLTRDTQYFGPGTRLTVL.

As DNA, the CDR3 is TGTGCCAGCAGTAAAATAGCGGGAGGCACCGGGGAGCTGTTTTTT. It yields the protein CASSKIAGGTGELFF. V usage is TRBV6-1 and J usage is TRBJ2-2, with 10 bases aligning to TRBD2. Germline assignment: CDR1 MNHNS and CDR2 SASEGT. The CDR3 is made up of 15 amino acids. With V trimmed by 5 bases and J by 4 bases, 4 bases remained unmatched.

This chain uses TRBV29-1 with TRBJ1-4, with D possibly TRBD1 on 5 matching bases. The CDR3 consists of 17 residues. Per the germline V gene, CDR1 is SQVTM and CDR2 is ANQGSEA. With 4 bases removed from V and 3 bases from J, the gap between germline ends came to 21 bases. CDR3 sequence: CSVGGPQDLAPNEKLFF. CDR3 DNA: TGCAGCGTTGGGGGACCCCAGGATTTGGCTCCTAATGAAAAACTGTTTTTT.

V usage is TRBV28 and J usage is TRBJ2-7; D not resolved. The CDR3 runs to 15 residues. Germline-derived CDR1 and CDR2 are MDHEN and SYDVKM. Trimming removed 6 bases from V and 4 bases from J, with 19 bases in between. This CDR3 reads CASSSTRVGFYEQYF. In DNA, the CDR3 is TGTGCCAGCAGCTCCACCCGGGTGGGGTTTTACGAGCAGTACTTC.

The chain has TRBV29-1 and TRBJ2-7; D unresolved. The V end lost 4 bases, the J end lost 3 bases, and 13 bases lay between the germline ends. CDR1 SQVTM and CDR2 ANQGSEA come from the germline V gene. The CDR3 loop spans 13 amino acids. CDR3 region: CSVAGRFGYEQYF. CDR3 bases: TGCAGCGTTGCGGGTCGTTTCGGCTACGAGCAGTACTTC.

This chain connects TRBV9 to TRBJ2-5; TRBD2 might be the D (5 bases). Trimming removed 0 bases at V and 4 bases at J, with 13 bases between. Germline V CDR1 and CDR2: SGDLS, YYNGEE. The CDR3 is 15 residues long. The CDR3 sequence: CASSVGTSTSETQYF. The CDR3 DNA sequence: TGTGCCAGCAGCGTAGGGACTTCTACTTCAGAGACCCAGTACTTC.

This rearrangement joins TRBV4-1 to TRBJ2-1; no definite D call. Germline assignment: CDR1 MGHRA and CDR2 YSYEKL. V lost 0 bases, J lost 6 bases, and 12 bases lay in between. This CDR3 is 15 amino acids long. CDR3 coding DNA: TGCGCCAGCAGCCAAGAGAGTTTGACGATCAATGAGCAGTTCTTC. Amino acids: CASSQESLTINEQFF.

This chain uses TRBV15 with TRBJ2-7; D gene ambiguous. V lost 0 bases and J 3 bases, leaving 6 bases between the germline ends. Per germline, CDR1 LNHNV and CDR2 YYDKDF (reference sequence). This CDR3 comprises 13 residues. CDR3 sequence (DNA): TGTGCCACCAGCAGAGAAAGTCGCTACGAGCAGTACTTC. It codes for CATSRESRYEQYF.

The chain couples TRBV6-6 to TRBJ1-2; TRBD1 agrees at 7 bases. CDR1 is MNHNY, CDR2 SVGAGI, per germline (reference sequence). CDR3 length: 14 residues. With V trimmed by 7 bases and J by 7 bases, 12 bases remained unmatched. The CDR3 nucleotides read TGTGCCAGCACCGACACACAGGGGACCGGTGGCTACACCTTC. It codes for CASTDTQGTGGYTF.

This clone was seen a handful of times. The chain employs TRBV6-5 and TRBJ1-2, with D possibly being TRBD1 (6 bases). CDR1 is MNHEY and CDR2 is SVGAGI in the germline V gene. The CDR3 runs to 14 residues. The V end lost 2 bases, the J end lost 0 bases, and 7 bases lay between the germline ends. The chain's CDR3 is CASSYGGTNYGYTF. The CDR3 DNA reads as TGTGCCAGCAGTTACGGGGGCACTAACTATGGCTACACCTTC.

The chain uses TRBV5-1 and TRBJ2-6; 11 bases fit TRBD1. Trimming took 2 bases from V and 0 from J; bases not matched to a gene: 4. The length of the CDR3 is 18 residues. Germline CDR1 is SGHRS and CDR2 is YFSETQ. CDR3 sequence: CASSLGQGANSGANVLTF. The CDR3 bases are TGCGCCAGCAGCTTAGGACAGGGGGCGAACTCTGGGGCCAACGTCCTGACTTTC.

This chain links TRBV28 with TRBJ2-2; TRBD1 is a possible D gene (6 bases). Per the germline V gene, CDR1 is MDHEN and CDR2 is SYDVKM. Trimming shortened V by 7 bases and J by 1 base, and 10 bases separated the two germline ends. This CDR3 is built from 14 residues. The CDR3 region has the DNA TGTGCCAGCACAAAGGGACAGAACACCGGGGAGCTGTTTTTT. This sequence encodes CASTKGQNTGELFF.

The V and J genes are TRBV15 and TRBJ2-5; 9 nucleotides agree with TRBD1. Matching the DNA end better, TRBJ2-7 makes the J call doubtful. There are 15 residues in the CDR3. Germline CDR1 reads LNHNV; CDR2 reads YYDKDF (reference sequence). The CDR3 coding sequence is TGTGCCACCAGCAGGACCGGGACAGGGCCCTACGAGCAGTACTTC. As protein: CATSRTGTGPYEQYF.

The V gene is TRBV5-1, the J gene TRBJ2-7; 8 positions agree with TRBD1. Per the germline V gene, CDR1 is SGHRS and CDR2 is YFSETQ. Trimming cost V 4 bases and J 1 base; bases outside gene matches: 4. The CDR3 covers 14 residues. CDR3 region: CASSPDRVSYEQYF. The CDR3 DNA reads TGCGCCAGCAGCCCGGACAGGGTATCCTACGAGCAGTACTTC.

The chain links TRBV7-2 to TRBJ2-1; 8 nucleotides align to TRBD2. V trimming: 5 bases; J trimming: 0 bases; junction bases outside the gene matches: 3. This CDR3 comprises 15 residues. The V gene's germline CDR1 is SGHTA and CDR2 FQGNSA. The CDR3 sequence: CASSTSGGSYNEQFF. The CDR3 DNA is TGTGCCAGCAGCACTAGCGGAGGCTCCTACAATGAGCAGTTCTTC.

This chain connects TRBV7-8 to TRBJ2-7; D assignment may be TRBD1 or TRBD2 (5 bases each). The CDR3 loop spans 16 amino acids. V was clipped by 5 bases and J by 6 bases, with 23 bases between them. Germline V gives CDR1 SGHVS, CDR2 FQNEAQ. The CDR3 region is CASSPVPRDPSREQYF. The CDR3 DNA sequence: TGTGCCAGCAGCCCAGTCCCCCGGGACCCCTCACGCGAGCAGTACTTC.

As concerns this clone: In the same sample, other DNA sequences code for this CDR3. The chain carries TRBV6-1 and TRBJ2-7; a weak D match, TRBD2 (6 bases). Germline lookup yields CDR1 MNHNS and CDR2 SASEGT. V lost 1 base to trimming and J lost 4 bases, with 8 bases between them. The CDR3 extends over 13 amino acids. The CDR3 DNA reads as TGTGCCAGCAGTGAAGGCGGGAATTACGAGCAGTACTTC. It is translated as CASSEGGNYEQYF.

The count of this clone is one. The V call is TRBV19, the J call TRBJ2-1, with 10 bases that match TRBD2. The CDR3 length is 18 residues. The germline gives CDR1 LNHDA, CDR2 SQIVND (reference sequence). Trimming at V came to 3 bases and at J to 5 bases, leaving 13 bases not matched to a gene. The CDR3 region has the DNA TGTGCCAGTAGTATTTGGTCCCTAGCGGGAGCCTTGGACAATGAGCAGTTCTTC. Translating gives CASSIWSLAGALDNEQFF.

The J gene is TRBJ2-7, the V gene TRBV20-1; D uncertain. The CDR3 totals 11 residues. Germline V gene lookup returns CDR1 DFQATT and CDR2 SNEGSKA (reference sequence). V lost 2 bases and J 5 bases, leaving 7 bases between the germline ends. The CDR3 region is CSARPLHEQYF. Here the CDR3 DNA reads TGCAGTGCTAGACCACTCCACGAGCAGTACTTC.